A single sample gave rise to the 27 T cell receptor beta chains below, sequenced in a study of cytomegalovirus exposure and HLA in healthy donors. The PCR ran on 60 Vbeta and 13 Jbeta primers. Repertoires were generated with immunoSEQ multiplex PCR, while TCRdb's copy carries only in-frame clones and drops some. The table records more than 95,000 clones, about 79% of them present only once. The sequencing input was PBMCs. The receptor source for this set is a man aged 55 to 70 in good health and CMV-seropositive.

The gene calls are TRBV9 and TRBJ2-1, with 8 bases aligning to TRBD2. The CDR3 covers 15 residues. V gave up 3 bases and J gave up 0 bases; unmatched junction bases: 2. Germline assignment: CDR1 SGDLS and CDR2 YYNGEE. The CDR3 loop reads CASSGGTSSYNEQFF. The DNA for the CDR3 is TGTGCCAGCAGCGGGGGGACTAGCTCCTACAATGAGCAGTTCTTC.

This clone has just one count. As DNA, the CDR3 is TGTGCCAGCAGCCACGGGTTGAACACTGAAGCTTTCTTT. Translated, it gives CASSHGLNTEAFF. The V call is TRBV14, the J call TRBJ1-1; D not resolved. The germline gives CDR1 SGHDN, CDR2 FVKESK. Deletions cut 3 bases from V and 0 bases from J, with 5 bases between. This CDR3 has 13 residues.

The chain links TRBV5-1 to TRBJ1-3; D is possibly TRBD1 (5 bases). Between the trimmed V and J ends, which lost 0 bases and 3 bases, there was a span of 10 bases. Germline CDR1 reads SGHRS; CDR2 reads YFSETQ. This CDR3 is 15 amino acids long. This CDR3 is CASSLGSGNGNTIYF. In nucleotides, the CDR3 is TGCGCCAGCAGCTTGGGCTCAGGGAATGGAAACACCATATATTTT.

The V call is TRBV6-1, the J call TRBJ2-1, with 10 bases identical to TRBD1. Germline lookup yields CDR1 MNHNS and CDR2 SASEGT. The CDR3 sequence is 13 residues long. With V trimmed by 6 bases and J by 7 bases, 3 bases remained unmatched. CDR3 residues: CASRDRGGNEQFF. Here the CDR3 DNA reads TGTGCCAGCAGGGACAGGGGGGGGAATGAGCAGTTCTTC.

J is TRBJ1-1 and V is TRBV25-1; 10 bases agree with TRBD1. The CDR3 length is 15 residues. Per germline, CDR1 MGHDK and CDR2 SYGVNS. The V segment lost 7 bases and the J segment 3 bases; nucleotides outside the gene matches: 8. CDR3 sequence (DNA): TGTGCCAGCATCCTAGGAGGGACAGGGGACACTGAAGCTTTCTTT. This gives the protein CASILGGTGDTEAFF. Complete variable domain (other parts from reference TRBV25-1 and TRBJ1-1): EADIYQTPRYLVIGTGKKITLECSQTMGHDKMYWYQQDPGMELHLIHYSYGVNSTEKGDLSSESTVSRIRTEHFPLTLESARPSHTSQYLCASILGGTGDTEAFFGQGTRLTVV.

The chain joins TRBV5-4 to TRBJ2-1, with 11 bases identical to TRBD2. This CDR3 has 15 amino acids. The ends lost 5 bases at V and 6 bases at J; junction bases unmatched: 7. Germline values: CDR1 SGHNT, CDR2 YYREEE (reference sequence). CDR3 in DNA: TGTGCCAGCAGTTCCGGGACTAGCGGACCCAATGAGCAGTTCTTC. Its protein is CASSSGTSGPNEQFF.

This clone showed up just a few times. Different DNA sequences within this sample yield the same CDR3. This chain links TRBV5-1 with TRBJ2-7, with TRBD2 as a possible D gene (5 bases). The CDR3 length is 13 residues. Between the trimmed V and J ends, which lost 0 bases and 6 bases, there was a span of 10 bases. From germline, CDR1 is SGHRS and CDR2 YFSETQ. The CDR3 nucleotides read TGCGCCAGCAGCTTGGTGCCTAGCAGCGAGCAGTACTTC. The encoded protein is CASSLVPSSEQYF.

This chain connects TRBV25-1 to TRBJ2-7, with 7 nucleotides matching TRBD1. Looked up from germline, CDR1 is MGHDK and CDR2 is SYGVNS. V shed 10 bases, J shed 4 bases, and the junction held 13 bases outside the gene matches. This CDR3 comprises 14 residues. The CDR3 region is CATRTGGGLYEQYF. Here the CDR3 DNA reads TGTGCCACCCGGACAGGTGGGGGCCTATACGAGCAGTACTTC.

The chain joins TRBV6-4 to TRBJ1-4, with D hard to call. The V gene's germline CDR1 is MRHNA and CDR2 SNTAGT. The CDR3 spans 16 residues. V shed 3 bases and J shed 3 bases, with 14 bases lying between them. CDR3 residues: CASSEVGSVPNEKLFF. The DNA of the CDR3 is TGTGCCAGCAGTGAGGTGGGCTCGGTGCCTAATGAAAAACTGTTTTTT.

The rearrangement joins TRBV6-1 to TRBJ1-1; no clear D gene. CDR3 length: 15 residues. V lost 2 bases and J lost 1, with 11 bases in between. From germline, CDR1 is MNHNS and CDR2 SASEGT. Here the CDR3 DNA reads TGTGCCAGCAGTGAATTTGATTTCGGGAACACTGAAGCTTTCTTT. This sequence encodes CASSEFDFGNTEAFF.

The chain employs TRBV4-2 and TRBJ2-7; D is uncertain. The CDR3 totals 13 residues. Germline CDR1 LGHNA, CDR2 YNFKEQ. The V end was cut by 4 bases, the J end by 1 base, with 8 bases between. The CDR3 reads CASSRELSYEQYF. In DNA form, the CDR3 reads TGTGCCAGCAGCCGCGAACTATCCTACGAGCAGTACTTC.

The V call is TRBV6-5, the J call TRBJ2-7; 9 nucleotides agree with TRBD2. Per the germline V gene, CDR1 is MNHEY and CDR2 is SVGAGI. After removal of 4 bases from V and 7 bases from J, the junction contained 8 bases not matched to a gene. This CDR3 is 14 amino acids long. Here the CDR3 DNA reads TGTGCCAGCAGTTCACGCGGGGGGGCCGAGGAGCAGTACTTC. Protein product: CASSSRGGAEEQYF.

The chain links TRBV7-8 to TRBJ2-5; D is possibly TRBD1 (6 bases). TRBJ2-7 matches the DNA end more closely, so the J call is doubtful. This CDR3 is built from 15 residues. CDR1 and CDR2 (germline): SGHVS, FQNEAQ. This CDR3 is CASSTEPGQSYEQYF. The DNA of the CDR3 is TGTGCCAGCAGCACCGAACCGGGACAATCCTACGAGCAGTACTTC.

The chain employs TRBV6-6 and TRBJ2-7, with 7 bases aligning to TRBD1. V shed 6 bases and J 2 bases; nucleotides not matched to a gene: 7. CDR3 length equals 14 residues. Germline assignment: CDR1 MNHNY and CDR2 SVGAGI (reference sequence). The CDR3 reads CASRFRGQPYEQYF. CDR3 in DNA: TGTGCCAGCAGATTCAGGGGACAGCCCTACGAGCAGTACTTC.

V usage is TRBV11-2 and J usage is TRBJ1-2; a weak D match, TRBD1 (6 bases). The CDR3 runs to 13 residues. V dropped 7 bases and J dropped 7 bases, with 16 bases sitting between them. CDR1 and CDR2 from the germline V gene are SGHAT and FQNNGV. CDR3 region: CASTPLQGLGYTF. CDR3 in DNA: TGTGCCAGCACCCCCCTCCAGGGGCTTGGCTACACCTTC.

J is TRBJ1-1 and V is TRBV19; D is undetermined. Germline V gene lookup returns CDR1 LNHDA and CDR2 SQIVND (reference sequence). V was clipped by 7 bases and J by 3 bases, with 12 bases between them. This CDR3 region has 13 residues. CDR3 protein: CASIREGYTEAFF. The CDR3 region has the DNA TGTGCCAGTATCCGGGAAGGGTACACTGAAGCTTTCTTT. Using reference TRBV19 and TRBJ1-1 for the parts outside the CDR3, the full variable domain is DGGITQSPKYLFRKEGQNVTLSCEQNLNHDAMYWYRQDPGQGLRLIYYSQIVNDFQKGDIAEGYSVSREKKESFPLTVTSAQKNPTAFYLCASIREGYTEAFFGQGTRLTVV.

This clone has a handful of counts. The chain combines TRBV5-1 with TRBJ2-6, with a weak D call TRBD2 (5 bases). The V gene's germline CDR1 is SGHRS and CDR2 YFSETQ. The V end lost 6 bases, the J end lost 1 base, and 11 bases lay between the germline ends. The CDR3 contains 15 residues. CDR3 region: CASNREGSGANVLTF. CDR3 nucleotide sequence: TGCGCCAGCAATCGGGAAGGATCTGGGGCCAACGTCCTGACTTTC.

The chain is built from TRBV19 and TRBJ2-6; D is unclear. The V and J ends lost 6 bases and 0 bases respectively, with 9 bases between them. The CDR3 has 15 residues. The germline gives CDR1 LNHDA, CDR2 SQIVND (reference sequence). CDR3 sequence reads: CASRRIVSGANVLTF. CDR3 nucleotide sequence: TGTGCCAGTAGGCGGATTGTCTCTGGGGCCAACGTCCTGACTTTC. Full variable domain (rest looked up from reference TRBV19 and TRBJ2-6): DGGITQSPKYLFRKEGQNVTLSCEQNLNHDAMYWYRQDPGQGLRLIYYSQIVNDFQKGDIAEGYSVSREKKESFPLTVTSAQKNPTAFYLCASRRIVSGANVLTFGAGSRLTVL.

This clone has only a few counts. The chain joins TRBV6-8 to TRBJ1-2; a possible D gene is TRBD1 (6 bases). CDR3 length equals 13 residues. Germline CDR1 is MNHGY and CDR2 is SAAAGT. The V gene lost 0 bases and the J gene lost 7 bases, with 9 bases spanning the gap. Written as DNA, the CDR3 is TGTGCCAGCAGTTACTCCTACAGGGCTGGCTACACCTTC. Amino acid sequence: CASSYSYRAGYTF.

This chain links TRBV5-5 with TRBJ1-2, with 12 bases lining up with TRBD1. V trimming: 4 bases; J trimming: 4 bases; junction bases outside the gene matches: 17. The germline CDR1 and CDR2 sequences are SGHKS and YYEKEE (reference sequence). The CDR3 loop spans 19 amino acids. CDR3 bases: TGTGCCAGCAGCCAAGCCCGGGGGACAGGGGGCGGTATCGGCTATGGCTACACCTTC. Translation: CASSQARGTGGGIGYGYTF.

The chain joins TRBV18 to TRBJ2-2, with 10 bases that match TRBD1. Germline-derived CDR1 and CDR2 are KGHSH and LQKENI. V lost 0 bases and J lost 3; bases outside the gene matches: 1. This CDR3 has 16 amino acids. Written as DNA, the CDR3 is TGTGCCAGCTCACCACCGGGACAGGGGTACACCGGGGAGCTGTTTTTT. It translates to CASSPPGQGYTGELFF.

The rearrangement uses TRBV19 and TRBJ1-6; D is ambiguous. The germline V gene has CDR1 LNHDA and CDR2 SQIVND (reference sequence). V lost 1 base, J lost 6 bases, and 10 bases lay in between. CDR3 length: 15 residues. The CDR3 DNA follows: TGTGCCAGTAGTATAGGGTCCCAGTTTAATTCACCCCTCCACTTT. Translation gives CASSIGSQFNSPLHF.

J is TRBJ1-5 and V is TRBV27; TRBD1 is a possible D gene (5 bases). Germline CDR1 MNHEY, CDR2 SMNVEV (reference sequence). CDR3 length equals 16 residues. V shed 4 bases and J shed 2 bases, with 15 bases lying between them. The CDR3 coding sequence is TGTGCCAGCAGTTCCGCGGGGCCGGGGGGCAATCAGCCCCAGCATTTT. The encoded protein is CASSSAGPGGNQPQHF.

The V call is TRBV10-3, the J call TRBJ1-4; 9 nucleotides agree with TRBD1. The junction had 5 bases not matched to a gene; V was cut back by 1 base and J by 8 bases. This CDR3 is 15 amino acids long. CDR1 is ENHRY, CDR2 SYGVKD, per germline. CDR3 protein: CAISEFGTGTEKLFF. CDR3 in DNA: TGTGCCATCAGTGAGTTCGGGACAGGGACGGAAAAACTGTTTTTT.

V and J are TRBV18 and TRBJ2-7, with D possibly matching TRBD1 (5 bases). Germline CDR1 KGHSH, CDR2 LQKENI. CDR3 length: 15 residues. The V and J ends lost 4 bases and 7 bases respectively, with 20 bases between them. CDR3 DNA sequence: TGTGCCAGCTCACTGGGCATAGGGGCCATGGGAGAGCAGTACTTC. Translating it yields CASSLGIGAMGEQYF.

The rearrangement links TRBV11-2 to TRBJ2-7; tentative D call: TRBD2 (6 bases). Germline V lookup: CDR1 SGHAT, CDR2 FQNNGV. The CDR3 extends over 14 amino acids. The V end lost 5 bases, the J end lost 4 bases, and 15 bases lay between the germline ends. Written as DNA, the CDR3 is TGTGCCAGCAGCAGGGACTCTGATCGGTACGAGCAGTACTTC. It translates to CASSRDSDRYEQYF.

This clone was seen only a few times. The rearrangement uses TRBV18 and TRBJ2-7; TRBD1 matches 9 bases. The CDR3 loop spans 17 amino acids. V lost 4 bases and J lost 1; bases outside the gene matches: 11. Germline V lookup: CDR1 KGHSH, CDR2 LQKENI. Written as DNA, the CDR3 is TGTGCCAGCTCACTTACTACATCCGGGACAGGGTCCTACGAGCAGTACTTC. Translated, it gives CASSLTTSGTGSYEQYF.